Reported below is one TCR beta chain. Its specificity is unknown. The TCR beta CDR3 regions underwent amplification using RNA transcripts as the source. The TCR CDR3 first-round RT-PCR relied on the HTBI primer set. One entry per CDR3 protein, called by TCRdb with MiXCR from the multiplex PCR reads. The sample consists of around 720,000 distinct CDR3 sequences, 30% to 40% of them appearing once. The data were taken from a study of T cells in Graves' hyperthyroidism and ophthalmopathy. Study-level results: Median prediction lead before ophthalmopathy onset was six to eight months with the model.

The sequencing input was blood. The clonotype was recovered from a woman aged 40 to 49 with Graves' hyperthyroidism.

The DNA for the CDR3 is TGTGCCAGCAGGCTCCGGGACAGGAACAACTATGGCTACACCTTC. Translating gives CASRLRDRNNYGYTF. J is TRBJ1-2 and V is TRBV6-5; 8 bases agree with TRBD1. The CDR3 runs to 15 residues. Germline V gene sequence: CDR1 MNHEY, CDR2 SVGAGI. V gave up 6 bases and J gave up 2 bases; unmatched junction bases: 8.